The TCR beta chain under discussion was sequenced for a study of cytomegalovirus exposure and HLA in healthy donors. Study-wide points: Later on, a genetic analysis was performed. It linked a missense variant in DCLRE1C with V- and J-gene trimming of TCR beta. In a later analysis, several top co-occurrence clusters appeared linked to parvovirus B19, influenza, CMV and Epstein-Barr virus.

J lost 10 bases, V lost 1 base, and 5 bases had no gene match. Germline CDR1 and CDR2: SQVTM and ANQGSEA. The CDR3 extends over 13 amino acids. PCR amplification relied on 60 Vbeta primers (plus 13 Jbeta primers). Method: immunoSEQ multiplex PCR; TCRdb's copy keeps in-frame clones and lacks some. The table counts 77,000 or so clones; about 4.2% lies in the top ten. On this clone: Its target is unknown. Distinct nucleotide sequences in the sample also encode this CDR3.

The receptor comes from a young man in good health and CMV-seronegative. The specimen was PBMCs. V is TRBV29-1 and J is TRBJ2-1; the match to TRBD1 covers 9 bases. CDR3 bases: TGCAGCGTTGAAGGGTGGACAGGGGACGAGCAGTTCTTC. This encodes CSVEGWTGDEQFF.